The clone carrying this T cell receptor beta chain was detected only a few times. Molecular barcoding with unique molecular identifiers was used for the TCRbeta library. TCRdb re-called the PCR reads with MiXCR, one entry per CDR3 protein. The sample lists a few hundred thousand distinct CDR3 sequences, 10% to 13% occurring once. The CDR3 loop spans 14 amino acids. V gave up 5 bases and J gave up 6 bases, with 15 bases separating them. This sample is drawn from a study of T-cell reconstitution after alpha-beta-depleted transplantation in children. This receptor was taken from a human donor who donated a stem cell graft to a child with acute lymphoblastic leukemia. The chain couples TRBV12-3 or TRBV12-4 to TRBJ2-3; D might be TRBD2 (6 bases). Sequenced material: PBMCs from the stem cell graft donor, taken from the stem cell graft. The CDR3 DNA sequence: TGTGCCAGCAGTACCGGGAGCTTGGTGGATACGCAGTATTTT. Protein: CASSTGSLVDTQYF.